Each of the 11 T cell receptor beta chains below was sequenced from the same sample in a study of blood T cell repertoires in COVID-19. Data came from immunoSEQ multiplex PCR; TCRdb stores just in-frame clones and leaves some out. The sample yields about 200,000 clones, around 90% seen once. Sequencing was carried out using peripheral blood. These receptors were obtained from a man aged 55 to 69 with acute or convalescent COVID-19.

Worth noting for this clone: The junction departs from the called germline gene at one end, perhaps through a read error. J is TRBJ2-7 and V is TRBV6-5, with 8 bases matching TRBD1. The germline gives CDR1 MNHEY, CDR2 SVGAGI. CDR3 size: 15 residues. The CDR3: CASSWPGQAAPKLNF. DNA for the CDR3: TGTGCCAGCAGTTGGCCGGGACAGGCGGCCCCGAAGTTGAACTTC.

The chain is built from TRBV7-2 and TRBJ2-5, with a tentative D call TRBD2 (5 bases). From germline, CDR1 is SGHTA and CDR2 FQGNSA. The V gene lost 1 base and the J gene lost 1 base, with 10 bases spanning the gap. The CDR3 sequence is 15 residues long. DNA for the CDR3: TGTGCCAGCAGCTTAGTGTGGCGGGTCCAAGAGACCCAGTACTTC. Translating gives CASSLVWRVQETQYF.

The chain combines TRBV5-6 with TRBJ1-2, with D possibly matching TRBD1 (6 bases). The germline CDR1 and CDR2 sequences are SGHDT and YYEEEE. Trimming removed 2 bases at V and 3 bases at J, with 11 bases between. The CDR3 sequence is 14 residues long. The chain's CDR3 is CASSLAGADYGYTF. The CDR3 coding sequence is TGTGCCAGCAGCTTAGCGGGGGCAGACTATGGCTACACCTTC.

The V gene is TRBV27, the J gene TRBJ1-2; 9 positions match TRBD1. The junction had 8 bases not matched to a gene; V was cut back by 5 bases and J by 4 bases. The CDR3 runs to 15 residues. CDR1 MNHEY and CDR2 SMNVEV come from the germline V gene (reference sequence). CDR3 nucleotide sequence: TGTGCCAGCAGTCCGGACAGGGGAACGAGCTATGGCTACACCTTC. It translates to CASSPDRGTSYGYTF.

This chain links TRBV15 with TRBJ1-1; D may be TRBD1 (5 bases). Germline CDR1 reads LNHNV; CDR2 reads YYDKDF (reference sequence). This CDR3 has 13 residues. The V gene lost 7 bases and the J gene lost 1 base, with 10 bases spanning the gap. The CDR3 loop reads CATTWTKNTEAFF. For the CDR3, the DNA is TGTGCCACCACTTGGACAAAGAACACTGAAGCTTTCTTT. The entire variable domain, with the rest obtained from reference TRBV15 and TRBJ1-1, is as follows: DAMVIQNPRYQVTQFGKPVTLSCSQTLNHNVMYWYQQKSSQAPKLLFHYYDKDFNNEADTPDNFQSRRPNTSFCFLDIRSPGLGDTAMYLCATTWTKNTEAFFGQGTRLTVV.

The J gene is TRBJ1-2, the V gene TRBV5-5, with D unresolved. V gave up 4 bases and J gave up 1 base, with 8 bases separating them. This CDR3 has 13 residues. CDR1 and CDR2 (germline): SGHKS, YYEKEE (reference sequence). The CDR3 DNA is TGTGCCAGCAGCCTTCACGGTAACTATGGCTACACCTTC. Encoded protein: CASSLHGNYGYTF.

This chain joins TRBV5-4 and TRBJ1-2; 9 nucleotides line up with TRBD1. The CDR3 spans 14 residues. Trimming removed 3 bases from V and 3 bases from J; junction bases left unmatched: 3. Per germline, CDR1 SGHNT and CDR2 YYREEE (reference sequence). The CDR3 DNA reads TGTGCCAGCAGCTCCGGACAGGGGTACTATGGCTACACCTTC. It encodes CASSSGQGYYGYTF.

The chain has TRBV4-3 and TRBJ2-3; TRBD2 matches 10 bases. V dropped 0 bases and J dropped 3; count of bases not matched to a gene: 6. CDR1 and CDR2 from the germline V gene are LGHNA and YSLEER. The CDR3 length is 17 residues. The CDR3 protein is CASSQEGSGGGTDTQYF. The DNA of the CDR3 is TGCGCCAGCAGCCAAGAGGGAAGCGGGGGGGGGACAGATACGCAGTATTTT.

The CDR3: CASSYSDSGGPKTQYF. CDR3 in DNA: TGTGCCAGCAGTTACTCTGATAGCGGGGGGCCGAAGACCCAGTACTTC. The chain links TRBV6-5 to TRBJ2-5; TRBD2 aligns across 10 bases. Germline loops: CDR1 MNHEY, CDR2 SVGAGI. The ends lost 0 bases at V and 6 bases at J; junction bases unmatched: 7. The CDR3 consists of 16 residues.

This chain joins TRBV4-1 and TRBJ2-1; D not certain. From germline, CDR1 is MGHRA and CDR2 YSYEKL. V lost 4 bases and J 0 bases, leaving 7 bases between the germline ends. CDR3 length equals 14 residues. CDR3 DNA sequence: TGCGCCAGCAGCCCCCTGCGCTCCTACAATGAGCAGTTCTTC. It yields the protein CASSPLRSYNEQFF.

This chain uses TRBV4-2 with TRBJ2-5; 8 bases are shared with TRBD2. Germline V gene lookup returns CDR1 LGHNA and CDR2 YNFKEQ. J gave up 4 bases and V 1 base, and 5 bases lay outside the gene matches. The CDR3 runs 15 residues. The CDR3 DNA reads TGTGCCAGCAGCCAAGCCGGGGGGGCGCGAGAGACCCAGTACTTC. Residues: CASSQAGGARETQYF.